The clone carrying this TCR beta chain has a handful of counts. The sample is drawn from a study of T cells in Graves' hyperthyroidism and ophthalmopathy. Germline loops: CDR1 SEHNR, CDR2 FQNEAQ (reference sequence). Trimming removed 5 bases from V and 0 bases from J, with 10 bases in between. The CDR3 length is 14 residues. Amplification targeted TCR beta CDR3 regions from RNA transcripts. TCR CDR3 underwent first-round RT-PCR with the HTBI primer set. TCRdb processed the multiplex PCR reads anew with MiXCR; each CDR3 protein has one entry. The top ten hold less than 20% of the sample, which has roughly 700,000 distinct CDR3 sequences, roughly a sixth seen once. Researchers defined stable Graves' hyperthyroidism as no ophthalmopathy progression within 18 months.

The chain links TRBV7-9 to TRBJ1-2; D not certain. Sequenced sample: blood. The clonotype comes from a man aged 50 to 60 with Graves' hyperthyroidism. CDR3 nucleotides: TGTGCCAGCAGCCCTGGCCTGGCTAACTATGGCTACACCTTC. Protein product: CASSPGLANYGYTF. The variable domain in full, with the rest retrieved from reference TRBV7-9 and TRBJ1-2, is DTGVSQNPRHKITKRGQNVTFRCDPISEHNRLYWYRQTLGQGPEFLTYFQNEAQLEKSRLLSDRFSAERPKGSFSTLEIQRTEQGDSAMYLCASSPGLANYGYTFGSGTRLTVV.